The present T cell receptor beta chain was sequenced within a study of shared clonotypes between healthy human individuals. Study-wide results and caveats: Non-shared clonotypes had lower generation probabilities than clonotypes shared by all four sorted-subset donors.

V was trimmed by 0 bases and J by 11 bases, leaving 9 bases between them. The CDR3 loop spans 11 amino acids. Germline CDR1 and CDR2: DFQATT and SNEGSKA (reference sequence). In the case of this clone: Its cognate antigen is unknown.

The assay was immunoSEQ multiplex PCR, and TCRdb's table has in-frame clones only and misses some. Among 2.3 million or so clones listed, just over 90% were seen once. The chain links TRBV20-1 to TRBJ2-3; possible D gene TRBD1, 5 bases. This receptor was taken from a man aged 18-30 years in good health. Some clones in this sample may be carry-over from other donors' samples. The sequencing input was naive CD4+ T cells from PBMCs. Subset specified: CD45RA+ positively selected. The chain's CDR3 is CSAREYGQQYF. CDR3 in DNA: TGCAGTGCTAGAGAGTACGGACAGCAGTATTTT.